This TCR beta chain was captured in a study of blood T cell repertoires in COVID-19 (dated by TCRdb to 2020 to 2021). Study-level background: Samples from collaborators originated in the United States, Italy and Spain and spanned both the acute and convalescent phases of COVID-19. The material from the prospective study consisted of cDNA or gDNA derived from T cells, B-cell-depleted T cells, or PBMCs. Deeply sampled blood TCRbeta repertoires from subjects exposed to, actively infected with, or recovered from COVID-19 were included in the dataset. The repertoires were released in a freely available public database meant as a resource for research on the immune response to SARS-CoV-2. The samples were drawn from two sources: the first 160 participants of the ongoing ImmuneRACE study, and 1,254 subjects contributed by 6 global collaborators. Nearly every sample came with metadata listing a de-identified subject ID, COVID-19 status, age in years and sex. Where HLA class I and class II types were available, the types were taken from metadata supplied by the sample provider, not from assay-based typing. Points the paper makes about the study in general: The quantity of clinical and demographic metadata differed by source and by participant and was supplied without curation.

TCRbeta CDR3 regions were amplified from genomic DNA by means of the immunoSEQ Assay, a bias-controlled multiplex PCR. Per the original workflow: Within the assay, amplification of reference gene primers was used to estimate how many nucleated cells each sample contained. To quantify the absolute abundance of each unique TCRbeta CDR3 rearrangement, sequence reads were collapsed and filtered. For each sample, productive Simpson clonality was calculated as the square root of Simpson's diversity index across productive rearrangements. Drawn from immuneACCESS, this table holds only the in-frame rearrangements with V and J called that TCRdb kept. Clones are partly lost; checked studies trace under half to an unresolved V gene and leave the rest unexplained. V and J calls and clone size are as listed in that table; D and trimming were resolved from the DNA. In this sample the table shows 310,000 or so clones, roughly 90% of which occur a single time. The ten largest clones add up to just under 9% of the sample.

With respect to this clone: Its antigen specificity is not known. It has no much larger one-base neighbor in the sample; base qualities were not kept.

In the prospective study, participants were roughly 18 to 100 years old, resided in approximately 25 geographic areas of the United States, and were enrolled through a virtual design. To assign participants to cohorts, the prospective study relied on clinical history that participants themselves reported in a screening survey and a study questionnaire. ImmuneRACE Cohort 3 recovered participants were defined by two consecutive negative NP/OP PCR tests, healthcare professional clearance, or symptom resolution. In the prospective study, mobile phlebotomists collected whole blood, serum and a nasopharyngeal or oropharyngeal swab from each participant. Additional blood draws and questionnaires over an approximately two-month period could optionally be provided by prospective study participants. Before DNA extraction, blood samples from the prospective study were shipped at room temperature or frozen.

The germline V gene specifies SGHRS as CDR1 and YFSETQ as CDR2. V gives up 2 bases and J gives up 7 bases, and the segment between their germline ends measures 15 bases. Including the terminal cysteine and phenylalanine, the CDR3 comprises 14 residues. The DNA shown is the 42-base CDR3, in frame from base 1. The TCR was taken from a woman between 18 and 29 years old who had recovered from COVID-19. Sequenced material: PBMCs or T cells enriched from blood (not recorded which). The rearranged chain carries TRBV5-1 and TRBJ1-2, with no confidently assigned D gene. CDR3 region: CASSFGTADGGYTF. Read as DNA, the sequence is TGCGCCAGCAGCTTTGGCACAGCGGATGGTGGCTACACCTTC.